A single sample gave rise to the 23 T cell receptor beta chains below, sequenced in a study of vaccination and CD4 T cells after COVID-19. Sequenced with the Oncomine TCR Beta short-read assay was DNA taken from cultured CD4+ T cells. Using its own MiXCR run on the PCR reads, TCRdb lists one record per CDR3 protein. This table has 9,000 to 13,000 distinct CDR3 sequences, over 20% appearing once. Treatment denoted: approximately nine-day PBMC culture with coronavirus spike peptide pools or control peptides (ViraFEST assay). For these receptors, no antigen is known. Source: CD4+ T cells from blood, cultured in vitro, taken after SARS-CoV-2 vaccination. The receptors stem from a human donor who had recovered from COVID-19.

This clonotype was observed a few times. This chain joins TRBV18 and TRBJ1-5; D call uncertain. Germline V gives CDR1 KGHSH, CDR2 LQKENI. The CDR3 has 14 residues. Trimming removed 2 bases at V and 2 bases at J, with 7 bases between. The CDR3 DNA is TGTGCCAGCTCACCATCTAGCGGCAATCAGCCCCAGCATTTT. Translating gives CASSPSSGNQPQHF.

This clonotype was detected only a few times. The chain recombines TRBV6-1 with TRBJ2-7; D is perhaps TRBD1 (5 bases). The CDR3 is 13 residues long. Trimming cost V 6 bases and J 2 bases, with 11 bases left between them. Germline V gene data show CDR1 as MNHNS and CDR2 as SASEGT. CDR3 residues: CASREQDPYEQYF. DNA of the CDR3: TGTGCCAGCAGGGAACAGGACCCCTACGAGCAGTACTTC.

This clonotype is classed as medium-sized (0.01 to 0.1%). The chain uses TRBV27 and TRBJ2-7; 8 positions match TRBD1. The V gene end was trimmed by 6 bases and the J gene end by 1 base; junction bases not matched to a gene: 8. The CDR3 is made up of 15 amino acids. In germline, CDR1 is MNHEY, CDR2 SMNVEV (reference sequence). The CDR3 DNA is TGTGCCAGCAGCTCCCGGACAGGGATGTCCTACGAGCAGTACTTC. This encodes CASSSRTGMSYEQYF.

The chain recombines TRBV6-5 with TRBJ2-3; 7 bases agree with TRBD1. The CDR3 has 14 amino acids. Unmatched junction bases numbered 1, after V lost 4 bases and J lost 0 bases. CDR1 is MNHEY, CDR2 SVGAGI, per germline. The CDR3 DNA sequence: TGTGCCAGCAGTTTACAGGGGAGCACAGATACGCAGTATTTT. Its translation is CASSLQGSTDTQYF.

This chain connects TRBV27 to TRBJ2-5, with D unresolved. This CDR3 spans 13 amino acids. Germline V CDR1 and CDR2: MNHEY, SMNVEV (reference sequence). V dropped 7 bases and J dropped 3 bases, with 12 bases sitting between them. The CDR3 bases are TGTGCCAGCATCGGTTTAAGGGAAGAGACCCAGTACTTC. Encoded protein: CASIGLREETQYF.

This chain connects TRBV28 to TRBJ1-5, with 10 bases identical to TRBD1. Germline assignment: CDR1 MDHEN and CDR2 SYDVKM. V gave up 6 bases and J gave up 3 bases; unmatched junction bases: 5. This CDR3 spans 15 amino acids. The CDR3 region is CASRGGQGYNQPQHF. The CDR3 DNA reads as TGTGCCAGCAGAGGGGGACAGGGGTACAATCAGCCCCAGCATTTT. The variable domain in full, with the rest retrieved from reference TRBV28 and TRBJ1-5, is DVKVTQSSRYLVKRTGEKVFLECVQDMDHENMFWYRQDPGLGLRLIYFSYDVKMKEKGDIPEGYSVSREKKERFSLILESASTNQTSMYLCASRGGQGYNQPQHFGDGTRLSIL.

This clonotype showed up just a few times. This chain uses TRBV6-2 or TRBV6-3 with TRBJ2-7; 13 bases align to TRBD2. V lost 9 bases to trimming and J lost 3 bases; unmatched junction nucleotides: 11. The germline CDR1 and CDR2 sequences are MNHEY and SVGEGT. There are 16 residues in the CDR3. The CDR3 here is CASQPAGTSGIYEQYF. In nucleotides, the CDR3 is TGTGCCAGTCAACCCGCCGGGACTAGCGGGATCTACGAGCAGTACTTC.

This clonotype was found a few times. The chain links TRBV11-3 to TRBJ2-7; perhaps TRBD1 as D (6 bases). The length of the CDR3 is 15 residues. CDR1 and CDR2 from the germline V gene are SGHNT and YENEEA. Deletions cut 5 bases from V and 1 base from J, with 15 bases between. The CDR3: CASSPNAGTSYEQYF. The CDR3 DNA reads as TGTGCCAGCAGCCCCAATGCCGGGACATCCTACGAGCAGTACTTC.

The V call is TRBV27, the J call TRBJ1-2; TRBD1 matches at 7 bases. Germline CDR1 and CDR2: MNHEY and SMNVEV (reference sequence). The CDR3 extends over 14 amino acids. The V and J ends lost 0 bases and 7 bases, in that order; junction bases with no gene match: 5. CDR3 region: CASSLSPGGGGYTF. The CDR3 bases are TGTGCCAGCAGTTTATCCCCAGGGGGAGGTGGCTACACCTTC.

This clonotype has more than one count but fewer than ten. The CDR3: CASSEYQAGWYGYTF. The CDR3 region has the DNA TGTGCCAGCAGTGAATATCAGGCAGGGTGGTATGGCTACACCTTC. The rearrangement joins TRBV25-1 to TRBJ1-2, with D possibly being TRBD1 (5 bases). The germline V and J ends were trimmed by 0 bases and 5 bases, with 13 bases remaining between them. Germline CDR1 and CDR2: MGHDK and SYGVNS. CDR3 length equals 15 residues.

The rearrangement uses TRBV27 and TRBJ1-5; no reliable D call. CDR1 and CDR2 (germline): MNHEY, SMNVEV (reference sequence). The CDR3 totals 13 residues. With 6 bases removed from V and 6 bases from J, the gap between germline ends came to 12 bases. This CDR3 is CASRGGLLQPQHF. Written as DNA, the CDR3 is TGTGCCAGCAGAGGAGGTTTGCTTCAGCCCCAGCATTTT.

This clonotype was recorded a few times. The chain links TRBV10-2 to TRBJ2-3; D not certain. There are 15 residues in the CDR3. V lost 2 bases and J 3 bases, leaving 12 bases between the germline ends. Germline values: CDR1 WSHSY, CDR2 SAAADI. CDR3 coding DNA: TGCGCCAGCAGTGAGGGGGTCATACGGACAGATACGCAGTATTTT. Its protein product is CASSEGVIRTDTQYF.

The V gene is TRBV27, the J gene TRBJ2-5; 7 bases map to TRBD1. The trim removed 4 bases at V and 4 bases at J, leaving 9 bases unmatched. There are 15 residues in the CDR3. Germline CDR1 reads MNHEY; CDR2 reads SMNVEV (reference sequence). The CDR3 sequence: CASSSYPTGTETQYF. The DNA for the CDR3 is TGTGCCAGCAGTTCTTACCCGACAGGGACAGAGACCCAGTACTTC.

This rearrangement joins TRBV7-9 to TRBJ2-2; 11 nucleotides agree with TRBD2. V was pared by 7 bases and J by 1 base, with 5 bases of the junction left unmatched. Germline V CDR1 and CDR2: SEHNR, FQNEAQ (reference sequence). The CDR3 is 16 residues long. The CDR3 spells CASTGTSGLNTGELFF. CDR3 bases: TGTGCCAGCACAGGGACTAGCGGTTTGAACACCGGGGAGCTGTTTTTT.

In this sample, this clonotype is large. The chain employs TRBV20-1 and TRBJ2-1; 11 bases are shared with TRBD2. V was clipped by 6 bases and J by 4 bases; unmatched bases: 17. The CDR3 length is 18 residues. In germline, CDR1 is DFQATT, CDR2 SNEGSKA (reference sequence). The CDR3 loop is CSATRGLAAGRTYNEQFF. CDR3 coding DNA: TGCAGTGCCACCAGGGGACTAGCGGCCGGTCGAACTTACAATGAGCAGTTCTTC.

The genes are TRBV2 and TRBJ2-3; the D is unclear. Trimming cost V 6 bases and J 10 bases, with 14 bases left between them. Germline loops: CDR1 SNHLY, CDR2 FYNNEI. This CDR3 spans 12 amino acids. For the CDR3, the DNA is TGTGCCAGCAGGTCAGATGCTTGGGCGCAGTATTTT. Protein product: CASRSDAWAQYF.

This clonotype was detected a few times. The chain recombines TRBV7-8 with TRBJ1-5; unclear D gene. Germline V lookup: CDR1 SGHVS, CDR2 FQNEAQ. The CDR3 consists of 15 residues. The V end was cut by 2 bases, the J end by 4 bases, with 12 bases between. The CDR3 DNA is TGTGCCAGCAGCTTATATGGCAACCCGAATCAGCCCCAGCATTTT. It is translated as CASSLYGNPNQPQHF.

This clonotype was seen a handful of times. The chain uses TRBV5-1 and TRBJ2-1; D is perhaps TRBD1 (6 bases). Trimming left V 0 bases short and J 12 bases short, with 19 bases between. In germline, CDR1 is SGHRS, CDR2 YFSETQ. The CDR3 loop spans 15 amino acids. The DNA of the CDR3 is TGCGCCAGCAGCTTGGAGGGCAGGGGCTCCCGTAGGCAGTTCTTC. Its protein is CASSLEGRGSRRQFF.

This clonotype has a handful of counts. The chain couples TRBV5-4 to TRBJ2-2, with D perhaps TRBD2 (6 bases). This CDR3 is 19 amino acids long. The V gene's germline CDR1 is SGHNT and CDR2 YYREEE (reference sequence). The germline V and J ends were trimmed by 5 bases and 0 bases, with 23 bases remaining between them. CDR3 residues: CASRYWGGGAVANTGELFF. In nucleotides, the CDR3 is TGTGCCAGCAGGTATTGGGGAGGCGGGGCCGTCGCGAACACCGGGGAGCTGTTTTTT. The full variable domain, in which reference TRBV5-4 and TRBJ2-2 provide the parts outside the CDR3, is ETGVTQSPTHLIKTRGQQVTLRCSSQSGHNTVSWYQQALGQGPQFIFQYYREEENGRGNFPPRFSGLQFPNYSSELNVNALELDDSALYLCASRYWGGGAVANTGELFFGEGSRLTVL.

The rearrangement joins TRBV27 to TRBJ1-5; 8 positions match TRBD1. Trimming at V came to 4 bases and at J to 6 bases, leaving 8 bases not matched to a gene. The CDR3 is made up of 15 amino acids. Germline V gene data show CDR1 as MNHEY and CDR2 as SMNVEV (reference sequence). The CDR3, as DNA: TGTGCCAGCAGTTCTCAGGGGGCGCTGGGTCAGCCCCAGCATTTT. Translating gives CASSSQGALGQPQHF.

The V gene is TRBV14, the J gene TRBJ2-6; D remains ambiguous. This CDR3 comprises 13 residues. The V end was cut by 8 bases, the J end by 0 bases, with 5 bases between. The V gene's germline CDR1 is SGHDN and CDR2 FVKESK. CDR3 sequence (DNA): TGTGCCAGCCGGGTCTCTGGGGCCAACGTCCTGACTTTC. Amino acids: CASRVSGANVLTF. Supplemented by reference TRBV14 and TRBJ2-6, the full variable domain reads EAGVTQFPSHSVIEKGQTVTLRCDPISGHDNLYWYRRVMGKEIKFLLHFVKESKQDESGMPNNRFLAERTGGTYSTLKVQPAELEDSGVYFCASRVSGANVLTFGAGSRLTVL.

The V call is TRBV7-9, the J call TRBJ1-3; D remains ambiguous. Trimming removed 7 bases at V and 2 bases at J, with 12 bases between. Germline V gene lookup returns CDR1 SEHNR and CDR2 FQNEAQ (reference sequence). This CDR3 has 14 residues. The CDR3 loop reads CASTHDIPGNTIYF. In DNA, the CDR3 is TGTGCCAGCACACACGACATCCCTGGAAACACCATATATTTT.

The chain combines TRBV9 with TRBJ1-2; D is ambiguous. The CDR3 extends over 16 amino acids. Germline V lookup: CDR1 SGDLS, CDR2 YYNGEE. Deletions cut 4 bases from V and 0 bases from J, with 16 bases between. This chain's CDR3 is CASSPHRQAANYGYTF. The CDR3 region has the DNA TGTGCCAGCAGCCCTCATCGGCAGGCCGCTAACTATGGCTACACCTTC.